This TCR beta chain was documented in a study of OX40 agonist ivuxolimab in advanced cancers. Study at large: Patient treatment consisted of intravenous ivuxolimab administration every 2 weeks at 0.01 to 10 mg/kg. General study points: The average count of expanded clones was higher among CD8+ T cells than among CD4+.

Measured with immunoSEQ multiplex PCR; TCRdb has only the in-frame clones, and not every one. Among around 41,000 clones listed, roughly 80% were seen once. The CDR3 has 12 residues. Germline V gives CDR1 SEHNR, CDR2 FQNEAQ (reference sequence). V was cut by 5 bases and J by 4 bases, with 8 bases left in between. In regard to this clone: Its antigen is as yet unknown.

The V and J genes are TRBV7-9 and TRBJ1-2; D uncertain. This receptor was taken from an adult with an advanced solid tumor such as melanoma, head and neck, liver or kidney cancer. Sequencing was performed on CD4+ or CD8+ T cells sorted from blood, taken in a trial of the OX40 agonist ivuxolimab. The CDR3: CASSLYGYGYTF. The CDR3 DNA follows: TGTGCCAGCAGCCTATATGGCTATGGCTACACCTTC. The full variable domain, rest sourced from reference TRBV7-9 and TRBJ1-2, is DTGVSQNPRHKITKRGQNVTFRCDPISEHNRLYWYRQTLGQGPEFLTYFQNEAQLEKSRLLSDRFSAERPKGSFSTLEIQRTEQGDSAMYLCASSLYGYGYTFGSGTRLTVV.